The 12 T cell receptor beta chains presented below share a single source sample, sequenced in a study of PD-L1 blockade in urothelial cancer. Time point described: pretreatment peripheral blood. Clones were read by immunoSEQ multiplex PCR, and TCRdb kept only the in-frame ones, dropping some. The sample yields fewer than 85,000 clones, roughly 84% seen once. The sequences come from PBMCs, collected around atezolizumab (anti-PD-L1) treatment. Every receptor here comes from a woman aged 70-85 years with urothelial cancer.

The J gene is TRBJ2-5, the V gene TRBV7-6; 7 positions match TRBD1. CDR3 size: 15 residues. Trimming cost V 5 bases and J 2 bases; bases outside gene matches: 8. Germline V lookup: CDR1 SGHVS, CDR2 FNYEAQ. The CDR3: CASSPHDRVQETQYF. The CDR3 DNA follows: TGTGCCAGCAGCCCGCATGACAGGGTTCAAGAGACCCAGTACTTC. Full variable domain (remainder filled in from reference TRBV7-6 and TRBJ2-5): GAGVSQSPRYKVTKRGQDVALRCDPISGHVSLYWYRQALGQGPEFLTYFNYEAQQDKSGLPNDRFSAERPEGSISTLTIQRTEQRDSAMYRCASSPHDRVQETQYFGPGTRLLVL.

In this sample, this clone turned up a few times. The chain recombines TRBV6-1 with TRBJ1-2; D not certain. Trimming cost V 2 bases and J 5 bases, with 9 bases left between them. In germline, CDR1 is MNHNS, CDR2 SASEGT. The CDR3 consists of 13 residues. The CDR3 bases are TGTGCCAGCAGTGAATACGGGGTTTATGGCTACACCTTC. Its protein product is CASSEYGVYGYTF.

This CDR3 is CAWSRGIRYGYTF. The CDR3 bases are TGTGCCTGGAGTCGGGGGATCCGCTATGGCTACACCTTC. The chain combines TRBV30 with TRBJ1-2; possible D gene TRBD1, 5 bases. Trimming took off 2 bases at V and 4 bases at J, with 11 bases between the two ends. CDR1 GTSNPN and CDR2 SVGIG come from the germline V gene (reference sequence). The CDR3 is made up of 13 amino acids.

The V call is TRBV7-3, the J call TRBJ2-2, with D possibly being TRBD2 (6 bases). The CDR3 consists of 15 residues. The V gene lost 3 bases and the J gene lost 1 base, with 9 bases spanning the gap. Germline CDR1 and CDR2: SGHTA and FQGTGA. DNA for the CDR3: TGTGCCAGCAGCTTCACGGGGGTGAACACCGGGGAGCTGTTTTTT. Translated: CASSFTGVNTGELFF. Complete variable domain (other parts from reference TRBV7-3 and TRBJ2-2): GAGVSQTPSNKVTEKGKYVELRCDPISGHTALYWYRQSLGQGPEFLIYFQGTGAADDSGLPNDRFFAVRPEGSVSTLKIQRTERGDSAVYLCASSFTGVNTGELFFGEGSRLTVL.

V gene TRBV30 combines with J gene TRBJ2-4; weak D call: TRBD2 (7 bases). The CDR3 loop spans 16 amino acids. The V end was cut by 5 bases, the J end by 1 base, with 18 bases between. Germline V gene sequence: CDR1 GTSNPN, CDR2 SVGIG (reference sequence). The CDR3 DNA follows: TGTGCCTGGGGGGGGGCGGATCTGGGGGCCAAAAACATTCAGTACTTC. It is translated as CAWGGADLGAKNIQYF.

The chain joins TRBV6-5 to TRBJ2-7; TRBD2 might be the D (6 bases). The CDR3 spans 16 residues. The V gene's germline CDR1 is MNHEY and CDR2 SVGAGI. Trimming stripped 0 bases from V and 7 bases from J, with 19 bases between. The CDR3 region is CASSYSGLASSGEQYF. For the CDR3, the DNA is TGTGCCAGCAGTTACTCAGGGCTAGCGTCATCCGGGGAGCAGTACTTC.

The genes are TRBV18 and TRBJ2-5; 13 positions match TRBD2. The ends lost 3 bases at V and 7 bases at J; junction bases unmatched: 8. The CDR3 runs 16 residues. CDR1 is KGHSH, CDR2 LQKENI, per germline. The CDR3 protein is CASSPPGLAGSTTQYF. The CDR3 nucleotides read TGTGCCAGCTCACCTCCGGGACTAGCGGGATCAACGACCCAGTACTTC.

The chain couples TRBV18 to TRBJ2-1; D call uncertain. The CDR3 is 12 residues long. Trimming took off 3 bases at V and 9 bases at J, with 9 bases between the two ends. CDR1 is KGHSH and CDR2 is LQKENI in the germline V gene. The CDR3 DNA is TGTGCCAGCTCACCGAGAATCACTGAGCAGTTCTTC. Protein sequence: CASSPRITEQFF.

The V and J genes are TRBV27 and TRBJ2-7, with 7 bases lining up with TRBD1. This CDR3 region has 14 residues. V dropped 5 bases and J dropped 2; count of bases not matched to a gene: 6. Germline lookup yields CDR1 MNHEY and CDR2 SMNVEV (reference sequence). The CDR3 reads CASSTGTEAYEQYF. DNA of the CDR3: TGTGCCAGCAGTACCGGGACAGAAGCCTACGAGCAGTACTTC.

The chain recombines TRBV5-1 with TRBJ2-2, with TRBD2 matching over 10 bases. CDR1 is SGHRS and CDR2 is YFSETQ in the germline V gene. J lost 6 bases, V lost 2 bases, and 10 bases had no gene match. The CDR3 consists of 17 residues. In nucleotides, the CDR3 is TGCGCCAGCAGCTTTTATAGCGGGAGGCCTCTGTCCGGGGAGCTGTTTTTT. Amino acid sequence: CASSFYSGRPLSGELFF.

This chain connects TRBV29-1 to TRBJ1-1, with 7 bases identical to TRBD1. Trimming removed 3 bases from V and 1 base from J; junction bases left unmatched: 8. The CDR3 has 15 amino acids. Germline assignment: CDR1 SQVTM and CDR2 ANQGSEA. The CDR3 spells CSVDGIRDRNTEAFF. Here the CDR3 DNA reads TGCAGCGTTGATGGGATTCGGGACAGGAACACTGAAGCTTTCTTT.

The chain recombines TRBV11-1 with TRBJ2-5, with TRBD2 identical over 7 bases. The ends lost 1 base at V and 3 bases at J; junction bases unmatched: 2. Germline values: CDR1 SGHAT, CDR2 FQDESV (reference sequence). This CDR3 region has 14 residues. As DNA, the CDR3 is TGTGCCAGCAGCTTAGGGGGGGGAGAAGAGACCCAGTACTTC. Translating it yields CASSLGGGEETQYF.